Detailed here is one T cell receptor beta chain. Its matching antigen is unknown. The data stem from a study of identical twins. Study results and caveats: Models underestimated TCR alpha sharing (out-of-frame) in monozygotic twins.

Healthy Caucasians were all of the donors. The J segment lost 2 bases and the V segment lost 7 bases, leaving 9 bases of the junction unmatched. CDR1 is ENHRY, CDR2 SYGVKD, per germline. The CDR3 covers 15 residues. TCRdb re-called the 5' RACE reads through MiXCR, storing one row per CDR3 protein. The repertoire consists of about 470,000 distinct CDR3 sequences, with more than 20% occurring once and the leading ten covering around 3%. These records were also assigned to another study, of T cells expressing NK-cell markers.

The source material was CD4+ T cells sorted from blood. The gene calls are TRBV10-3 and TRBJ2-5; 8 nucleotides match TRBD2. This TCR was sampled from a woman younger than 30 in good health. CDR3 sequence: CAITDGGGKQETQYF. Written as DNA, the CDR3 is TGTGCCATCACCGACGGCGGGGGGAAGCAAGAGACCCAGTACTTC.